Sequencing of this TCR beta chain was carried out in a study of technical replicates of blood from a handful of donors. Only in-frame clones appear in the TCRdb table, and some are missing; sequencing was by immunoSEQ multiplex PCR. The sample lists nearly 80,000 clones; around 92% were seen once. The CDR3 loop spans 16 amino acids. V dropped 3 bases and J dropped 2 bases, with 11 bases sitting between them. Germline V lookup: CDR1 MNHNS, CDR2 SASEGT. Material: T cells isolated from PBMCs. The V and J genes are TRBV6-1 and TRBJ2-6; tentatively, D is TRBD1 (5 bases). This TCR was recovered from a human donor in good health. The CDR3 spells CASSELGRAGANVLTF. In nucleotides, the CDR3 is TGTGCCAGCAGTGAGTTGGGCAGGGCTGGGGCCAACGTCCTGACTTTC.